Reported below is one T cell receptor beta chain. There are 15 residues in the CDR3. The trim removed 6 bases at V and 4 bases at J, leaving 6 bases unmatched. CDR1 MNHNY and CDR2 SVGAGI come from the germline V gene (reference sequence). Primers for the PCR totalled 60 Vbeta and 13 Jbeta. The protocol was immunoSEQ multiplex PCR, while the TCRdb copy is restricted to in-frame clones and leaves out a portion. Of 120,000 or so clones listed, around 75% are singletons. The sample comes from a study of cytomegalovirus exposure and HLA in healthy donors. The chain carries TRBV6-6 and TRBJ1-6; TRBD1 matches at 7 bases. Sequenced sample: PBMCs. This sequence was found in a woman in her forties or fifties in good health and CMV-seropositive. The chain's CDR3 is CASRGDSAYNSPLHF. The CDR3 nucleotides read TGTGCCAGCAGAGGGGACAGTGCATATAATTCACCCCTCCACTTT.